A selection of T cell receptor beta chains follows, all from one sample in a study of T cells expressing NK-cell markers. TCRdb re-called the 5' RACE reads and catalogs CDR3 proteins one per entry, DNA excluded. The table counts about 550,000 distinct CDR3 sequences; approximately 3.6% lies in the top ten. Sequencing used blood T cells: a sorted CD56 or NKG2C T cell subset, CD4+ or CD8+ T cells, or bulk PBMC T cells (not recorded which). These receptor sequences come from a man aged 18 to 30 in good health. The CDR3 runs from the conserved cysteine through the conserved F or W.

j_call | v_call | cdr3_aa
TRBJ2-1 | TRBV4-3 | CASSQAWEGAYNEQFF
TRBJ2-1 | TRBV20-1 | CSAPKVGSYNEQFF
TRBJ1-5 | TRBV20-1 | CSARRRAISNQPQHF
TRBJ2-3 | TRBV12-3/TRBV12-4 | CASSRNLAGNTDTQYF
TRBJ2-1 | TRBV4-3 | CASSQDSGRANEQFF
TRBJ1-2 | TRBV7-2 | CASSLVGGGRGDGYTF
TRBJ2-2 | TRBV7-8 | CASSLKDQGVDGELFF
TRBJ2-3 | TRBV11-2 | CASSLNLLAGHTDTQYF
TRBJ2-3 | TRBV4-1 | CASSQIRGQGDTDTQYF
TRBJ2-5 | TRBV4-3 | CASSQDMGLAGQETQYF